This T cell receptor beta chain was sequenced during a study of T-cell reconstitution after alpha-beta-depleted transplantation in children. Regarding the study as a whole: T-cell numbers and diversity, one year after transplant, stemmed largely from T cells that were newly produced. Surviving recipient T cells and intrathymic progenitors accounted for some patients' high TCRbeta diversity at day 60. Several hundred expanded graft clones reportedly were the source of alpha-beta T cells about two months after transplant.

This clonotype was counted between two and nine times. The antigen is undetermined. Preparing the TCRbeta library involved the use of unique molecular identifiers. TCRdb itself ran the PCR reads through MiXCR, one entry per CDR3 protein. The table lists 780,000 or so distinct CDR3 sequences, 15% to 20% of them singletons. Sequenced material: PBMCs, mostly from graft donor cells, taken 360 days after TCRalphabeta/CD19-depleted stem cell transplant. The receptor comes from a male patient younger than 18 who had a stem cell transplant for acute lymphoblastic leukemia, so the T cells may come from the graft donor.

CDR3 sequence (DNA): TGTGCCAGCAGCGTAGGTGCCTTGCCCCCCGACAATGAGCAGTTCTTC. As protein: CASSVGALPPDNEQFF. The gene calls are TRBV9 and TRBJ2-1; D gene ambiguous. This CDR3 comprises 16 residues. V was pared by 0 bases and J by 5 bases, with 15 bases between. Germline V gene lookup returns CDR1 SGDLS and CDR2 YYNGEE.